The 8 T cell receptor beta chains below all came from one sample that was sequenced in a study of T-cell memory formation after mild COVID-19. TCRdb used MiXCR to reprocess the 5' RACE reads, holding one entry per CDR3 protein. This sample yields hundreds of thousands of distinct CDR3 sequences, of which roughly 22% are seen a single time; about an eighth belongs to the top ten. The sample was PBMCs or a T cell subset sorted from them (not recorded which). These receptors originate from an adult woman who had mild COVID-19 (a few samples of this study predate the infection). Cell type and time point are not known.

The chain uses TRBV20-1 and TRBJ2-7; 9 bases agree with TRBD2. The V segment lost 4 bases and the J segment 3 bases; nucleotides outside the gene matches: 4. CDR3 length: 13 amino acids. The germline CDR1 and CDR2 sequences are DFQATT and SNEGSKA (reference sequence). Here the CDR3 DNA reads TGCAGTGCTACCTTAGCGGGAGTCTACGAGCAGTACTTC. Translated: CSATLAGVYEQYF.

This rearrangement joins TRBV30 to TRBJ2-7, with 14 bases identical to TRBD2. CDR1 is GTSNPN, CDR2 SVGIG, per germline (reference sequence). This CDR3 comprises 18 residues. The trim removed 0 bases at V and 5 bases at J, leaving 12 bases unmatched. The chain's CDR3 is CAWSVIRLAGGPRNEQYF. For the CDR3, the DNA is TGTGCCTGGAGTGTAATCAGACTAGCGGGAGGGCCGCGCAACGAGCAGTACTTC. Complete variable domain (other parts from reference TRBV30 and TRBJ2-7): SQTIHQWPATLVQPVGSPLSLECTVEGTSNPNLYWYRQAAGRGLQLLFYSVGIGQISSEVPQNLSASRPQDRQFILSSKKLLLSDSGFYLCAWSVIRLAGGPRNEQYFGPGTRLTVT.

This rearrangement joins TRBV7-9 to TRBJ2-2; D perhaps matches TRBD1 (6 bases). Per the germline V gene, CDR1 is SEHNR and CDR2 is FQNEAQ (reference sequence). The CDR3 has 16 amino acids. V was cut by 1 base and J by 11 bases, with 20 bases left in between. CDR3: CASSLGDTSNTAELFF. The CDR3 bases are TGTGCCAGCAGCTTAGGGGACACATCGAACACCGCTGAGCTGTTTTTT.

The chain links TRBV4-1 to TRBJ1-1; D gene unclear. The CDR3 has 15 amino acids. The germline CDR1 and CDR2 sequences are MGHRA and YSYEKL. Trimming stripped 2 bases from V and 0 bases from J, with 10 bases between. The CDR3 loop reads CASSQWFAMNTEAFF. The CDR3 bases are TGCGCCAGCAGCCAATGGTTCGCCATGAACACTGAAGCTTTCTTT.

This clonotype was found a few times. This chain joins TRBV15 and TRBJ2-1; a possible D gene is TRBD1 (6 bases). The CDR3 contains 15 residues. With 0 bases removed from V and 6 bases from J, the gap between germline ends came to 12 bases. CDR1 and CDR2 (germline): LNHNV, YYDKDF (reference sequence). The CDR3 DNA reads as TGTGCCACCAGCAGAGATCCGGTACAGGGCAATGAGCAGTTCTTC. As protein: CATSRDPVQGNEQFF.

CDR3 region: CASSQYRDRLHF. CDR3 sequence (DNA): TGTGCCAGCAGCCAATACCGGGACCGCCTCCACTTT. This chain joins TRBV3-1 and TRBJ1-6; tentative D call: TRBD1 (5 bases). The CDR3 totals 12 residues. V lost 2 bases to trimming and J lost 15 bases, with 11 bases between them. Germline V CDR1 and CDR2: LGHDT, YNNKEL (reference sequence).

This clonotype has only a few counts. The chain employs TRBV6-5 and TRBJ2-7; D unclear. Trimming stripped 5 bases from V and 2 bases from J, with 10 bases between. Germline V gene sequence: CDR1 MNHEY, CDR2 SVGAGI. The CDR3 totals 13 residues. The CDR3 here is CASSHDKPYEQYF. The DNA of the CDR3 is TGTGCCAGCAGTCATGACAAACCCTACGAGCAGTACTTC.

This clonotype was seen ten or more times. The chain carries TRBV5-5 and TRBJ2-1; D not resolved. The V and J ends lost 4 bases and 5 bases respectively, with 16 bases between them. Germline V gene lookup returns CDR1 SGHKS and CDR2 YYEKEE (reference sequence). The CDR3 sequence is 15 residues long. The CDR3 spells CASSPHSNTDNEQFF. The CDR3 DNA sequence: TGTGCCAGCAGCCCGCACTCAAACACGGACAATGAGCAGTTCTTC.